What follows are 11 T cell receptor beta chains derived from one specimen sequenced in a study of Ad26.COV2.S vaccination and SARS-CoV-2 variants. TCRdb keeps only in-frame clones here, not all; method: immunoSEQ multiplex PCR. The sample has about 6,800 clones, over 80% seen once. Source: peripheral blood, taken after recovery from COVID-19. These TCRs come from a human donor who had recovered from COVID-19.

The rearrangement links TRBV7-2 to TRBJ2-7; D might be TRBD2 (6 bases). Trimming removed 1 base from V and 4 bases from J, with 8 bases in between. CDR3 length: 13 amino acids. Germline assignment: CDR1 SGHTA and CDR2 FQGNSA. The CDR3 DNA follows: TGTGCCAGCAGCTTAGGGGGGGAATACGAGCAGTACTTC. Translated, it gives CASSLGGEYEQYF.

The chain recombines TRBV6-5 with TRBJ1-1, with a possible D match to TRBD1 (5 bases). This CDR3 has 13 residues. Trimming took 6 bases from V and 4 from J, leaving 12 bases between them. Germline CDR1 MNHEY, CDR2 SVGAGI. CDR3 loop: CASRTSGGTEAFF. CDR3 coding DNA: TGTGCCAGCAGGACCTCTGGGGGCACTGAAGCTTTCTTT.

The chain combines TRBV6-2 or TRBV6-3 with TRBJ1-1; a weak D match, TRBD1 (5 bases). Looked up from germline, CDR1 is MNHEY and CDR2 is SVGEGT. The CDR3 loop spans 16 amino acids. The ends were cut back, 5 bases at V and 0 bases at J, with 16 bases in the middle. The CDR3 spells CASSPTQGEVNTEAFF. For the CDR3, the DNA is TGTGCCAGCAGTCCCACCCAAGGGGAGGTGAACACTGAAGCTTTCTTT.

This chain's CDR3 is CASSYWTGFSSEAFF. In DNA form, the CDR3 reads TGTGCCAGCAGCTACTGGACAGGGTTCAGCAGTGAAGCTTTCTTT. The chain uses TRBV5-8 and TRBJ1-1; TRBD1 aligns across 8 bases. The germline V gene has CDR1 SGHTS and CDR2 YDEGEE. V dropped 3 bases and J dropped 7; count of bases not matched to a gene: 11. This CDR3 has 15 residues.

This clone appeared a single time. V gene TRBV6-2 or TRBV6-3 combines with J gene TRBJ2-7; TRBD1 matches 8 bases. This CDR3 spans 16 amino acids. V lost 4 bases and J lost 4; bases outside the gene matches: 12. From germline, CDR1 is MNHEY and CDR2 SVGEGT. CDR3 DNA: TGTGCCAGCAGTTCACCCGGGACAGGTCTCCAATACGAGCAGTACTTC. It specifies CASSSPGTGLQYEQYF.

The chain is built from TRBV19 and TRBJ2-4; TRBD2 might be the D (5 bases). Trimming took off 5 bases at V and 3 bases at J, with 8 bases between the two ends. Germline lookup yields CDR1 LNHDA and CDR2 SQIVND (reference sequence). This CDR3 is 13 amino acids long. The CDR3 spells CASSHGSKNIQYF. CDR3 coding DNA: TGTGCCAGTAGTCATGGGAGCAAAAACATTCAGTACTTC.

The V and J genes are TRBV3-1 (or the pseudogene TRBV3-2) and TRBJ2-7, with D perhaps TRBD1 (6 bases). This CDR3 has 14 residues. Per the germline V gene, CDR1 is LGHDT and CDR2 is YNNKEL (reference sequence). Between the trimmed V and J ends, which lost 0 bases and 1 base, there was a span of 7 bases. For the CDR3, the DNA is TGTGCCAGCAGCCAAGAGGACAGTTCCTACGAGCAGTACTTC. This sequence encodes CASSQEDSSYEQYF.

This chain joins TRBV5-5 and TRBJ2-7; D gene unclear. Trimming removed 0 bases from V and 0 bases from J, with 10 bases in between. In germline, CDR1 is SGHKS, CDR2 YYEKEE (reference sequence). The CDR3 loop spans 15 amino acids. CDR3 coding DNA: TGTGCCAGCAGCTTGGGGGTAATCAGCTCCTACGAGCAGTACTTC. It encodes CASSLGVISSYEQYF.

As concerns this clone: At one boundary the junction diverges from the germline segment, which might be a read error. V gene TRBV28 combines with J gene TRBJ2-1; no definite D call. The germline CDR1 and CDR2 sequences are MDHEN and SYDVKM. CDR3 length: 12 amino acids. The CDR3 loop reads CASSLPYNDQFF. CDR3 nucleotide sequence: TGTGCCAGCAGTTTGCCTTACAATGATCAGTTCTTC.

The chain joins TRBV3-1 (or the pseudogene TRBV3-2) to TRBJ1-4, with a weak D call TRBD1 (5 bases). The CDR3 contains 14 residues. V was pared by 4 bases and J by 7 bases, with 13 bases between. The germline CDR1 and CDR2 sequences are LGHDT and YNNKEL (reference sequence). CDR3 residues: CASSPGGGSEKLFF. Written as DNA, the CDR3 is TGTGCCAGCAGCCCCGGGGGGGGAAGTGAAAAACTGTTTTTT.

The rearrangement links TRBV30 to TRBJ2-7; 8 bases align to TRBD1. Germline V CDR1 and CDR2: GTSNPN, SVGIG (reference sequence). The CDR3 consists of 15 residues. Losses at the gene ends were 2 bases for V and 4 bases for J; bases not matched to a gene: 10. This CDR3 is CAWSPVGQGAYEQYF. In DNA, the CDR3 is TGTGCCTGGAGTCCTGTGGGGCAGGGGGCGTACGAGCAGTACTTC. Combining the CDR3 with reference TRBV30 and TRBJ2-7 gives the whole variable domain SQTIHQWPATLVQPVGSPLSLECTVEGTSNPNLYWYRQAAGRGLQLLFYSVGIGQISSEVPQNLSASRPQDRQFILSSKKLLLSDSGFYLCAWSPVGQGAYEQYFGPGTRLTVT.